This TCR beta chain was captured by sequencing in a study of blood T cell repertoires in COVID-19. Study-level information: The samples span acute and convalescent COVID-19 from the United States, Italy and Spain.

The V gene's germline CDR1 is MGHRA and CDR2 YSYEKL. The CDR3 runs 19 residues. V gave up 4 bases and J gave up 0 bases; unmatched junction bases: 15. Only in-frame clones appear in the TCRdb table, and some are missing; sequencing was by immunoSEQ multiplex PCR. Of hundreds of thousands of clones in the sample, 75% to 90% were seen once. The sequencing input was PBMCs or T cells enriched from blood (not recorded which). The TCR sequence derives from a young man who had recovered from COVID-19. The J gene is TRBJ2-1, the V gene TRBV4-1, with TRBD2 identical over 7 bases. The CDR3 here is CASSPPIHGRESSYNEQFF. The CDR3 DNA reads TGCGCCAGCAGCCCACCCATCCATGGGCGGGAGAGCTCCTACAATGAGCAGTTCTTC.